This TCR beta chain is from a study of blood T cells in healthy people across ages. At least ten counts were recorded for this clonotype. A second PCR of about 7 to 12 cycles used a sample-barcoded 5' primer and a J-beta primer mix. Via MiXCR, TCRdb re-called the 5' RACE reads, giving one row per CDR3 protein. Of about 680,000 distinct CDR3 sequences listed, about half are singletons. The clonotype originates from a woman between 55 and 75 years old in good health. Specimen: blood.

The DNA of the CDR3 is TGTGCCAGCAGCTTAGGGGAGAGCGAGCAGTACTTC. Translation: CASSLGESEQYF. This rearrangement joins TRBV7-6 to TRBJ2-7, with a possible D match to TRBD2 (5 bases). V was cut by 1 base and J by 6 bases, with 7 bases left in between. The CDR3 has 12 residues. Germline-derived CDR1 and CDR2 are SGHVS and FNYEAQ.